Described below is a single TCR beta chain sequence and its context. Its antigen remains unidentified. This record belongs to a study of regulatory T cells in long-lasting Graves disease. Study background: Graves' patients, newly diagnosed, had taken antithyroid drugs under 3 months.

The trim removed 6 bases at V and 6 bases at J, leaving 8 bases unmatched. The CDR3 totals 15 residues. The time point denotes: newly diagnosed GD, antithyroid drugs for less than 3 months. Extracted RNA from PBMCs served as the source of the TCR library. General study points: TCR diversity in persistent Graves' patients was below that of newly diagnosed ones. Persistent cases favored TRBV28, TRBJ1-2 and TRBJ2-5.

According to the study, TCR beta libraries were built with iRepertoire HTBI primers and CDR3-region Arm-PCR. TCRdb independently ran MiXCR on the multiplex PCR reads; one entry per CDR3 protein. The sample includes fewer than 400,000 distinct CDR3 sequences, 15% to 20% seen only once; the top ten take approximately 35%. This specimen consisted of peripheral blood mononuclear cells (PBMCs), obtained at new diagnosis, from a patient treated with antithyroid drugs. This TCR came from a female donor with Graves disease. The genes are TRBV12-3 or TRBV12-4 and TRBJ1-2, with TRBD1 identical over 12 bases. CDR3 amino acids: CASRSGTGGANGYTF. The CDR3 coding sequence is TGTGCCAGCAGATCCGGGACAGGGGGCGCAAATGGCTACACCTTC.